This T cell receptor (beta chain) was recorded in a study of blood T cell repertoires in COVID-19. Study overall: The United States, Italy and Spain provided the acute and convalescent COVID-19 samples. PBMCs, B-cell-depleted T cells, or T cells were the source of the cDNA or gDNA that made up the material.

Trimming removed 5 bases from V and 5 bases from J, with 15 bases in between. The germline gives CDR1 MDHEN, CDR2 SYDVKM. The CDR3 has 15 residues. All enrollees were roughly 18 to 89 years old and from roughly 26 US areas. Two negative PCRs, clearance, or symptom resolution were required of recovered Cohort 3 donors. Some clones are missing from TCRdb's copy, which holds only in-frame ones; the method was immunoSEQ multiplex PCR. The sample contains approximately 150,000 clones, approximately 86% of which appear only once. This receptor was identified in a man aged 55-75 years who had recovered from COVID-19. Sequencing input: PBMCs or T cells enriched from blood (not recorded which). The chain combines TRBV28 with TRBJ1-4; perhaps TRBD1 as D (5 bases). The CDR3 nucleotides read TGTGCCAGCAGTCGGCTGACAGTAGGGAATGAAAAACTGTTTTTT. Its translation is CASSRLTVGNEKLFF.